The 16 T cell receptor beta chains in this list originate from one sample, sequenced in a study of vaccination and CD4 T cells after COVID-19. For these TCRs, the target antigens are not known. Cultured CD4+ T cell DNA was sequenced using the Oncomine TCR Beta short-read assay. TCRdb reprocessed the PCR reads via MiXCR and lists one record per CDR3 protein. The sample contains approximately 12,000 distinct CDR3 sequences, roughly three fifths of which appear only once. Treatment indicated: approximately 9-day PBMC culture with coronavirus spike peptide pools or control peptides (ViraFEST assay). The starting material was CD4+ T cells from blood, cultured in vitro, obtained before SARS-CoV-2 vaccination. These receptors all stem from a human donor who had recovered from COVID-19.

The chain has TRBV2 and TRBJ1-1; TRBD1 aligns across 7 bases. This CDR3 spans 14 amino acids. From germline, CDR1 is SNHLY and CDR2 FYNNEI. The V and J ends lost 4 bases and 1 base, in that order; junction bases with no gene match: 3. The DNA for the CDR3 is TGTGCCAGCAGTGCCCGGACAGGGAACACTGAAGCTTTCTTT. This gives the protein CASSARTGNTEAFF.

The genes are TRBV19 and TRBJ2-7, with D tentatively TRBD1 (6 bases). The CDR3 has 12 residues. The V and J ends lost 6 bases and 6 bases respectively, with 12 bases between them. The germline V gene encodes CDR1 LNHDA and CDR2 SQIVND (reference sequence). The chain's CDR3 is CASSGQWGEQYF. The CDR3 DNA follows: TGTGCCAGTAGCGGACAGTGGGGCGAGCAGTACTTC.

This rearrangement joins TRBV15 to TRBJ2-6; D may be TRBD1 (5 bases). The CDR3 consists of 19 residues. From germline, CDR1 is LNHNV and CDR2 YYDKDF (reference sequence). The V end lost 0 bases, the J end lost 3 bases, and 18 bases lay between the germline ends. The CDR3 loop reads CATSRDAARVLDGANVLTF. CDR3 nucleotides: TGTGCCACCAGCAGAGATGCGGCCAGGGTCCTAGATGGGGCCAACGTCCTGACTTTC.

This rearrangement joins TRBV20-1 to TRBJ1-5; weak D call: TRBD1 (6 bases). Deletions cut 5 bases from V and 0 bases from J, with 11 bases between. CDR3 length equals 14 residues. Germline CDR1 DFQATT, CDR2 SNEGSKA (reference sequence). CDR3 in DNA: TGCAGTGCTTGGACAGCCGATAGCAATCAGCCCCAGCATTTT. This gives the protein CSAWTADSNQPQHF.

In DNA form, the CDR3 reads TGTGCCATCAGTGCCGACACAACGAACACTGAAGCTTTCTTT. This sequence encodes CAISADTTNTEAFF. The chain is built from TRBV10-3 and TRBJ1-1; D is unresolved. With 4 bases removed from V and 1 base from J, the gap between germline ends came to 10 bases. Germline values: CDR1 ENHRY, CDR2 SYGVKD. CDR3 length: 14 residues.

This sequence joins TRBV10-3 and TRBJ1-2; the D gene is possibly TRBD1 (5 bases). Trimming stripped 2 bases from V and 4 bases from J, with 14 bases between. Germline CDR1 and CDR2: ENHRY and SYGVKD. This CDR3 spans 15 amino acids. CDR3 loop: CAISEGQGGVYGYTF. DNA of the CDR3: TGTGCCATCAGTGAGGGTCAGGGCGGGGTCTATGGCTACACCTTC.

V gene TRBV28 combines with J gene TRBJ1-2; D not certain. The CDR3 consists of 15 residues. With 4 bases removed from V and 6 bases from J, the gap between germline ends came to 18 bases. Germline V gives CDR1 MDHEN, CDR2 SYDVKM. Here the CDR3 reads CASSSGRLRLHGYTF. The CDR3 DNA follows: TGTGCCAGCAGTTCCGGGAGACTGCGCCTCCATGGCTACACCTTC.

The DNA for the CDR3 is TGTGCCAGCAGAAGTACAGGGGGTTCGGAGACCCAGTACTTC. Protein sequence: CASRSTGGSETQYF. J is TRBJ2-5 and V is TRBV6-2 or TRBV6-3; 8 positions agree with TRBD1. Germline V gives CDR1 MNHEY, CDR2 SVGEGT. V lost 6 bases to trimming and J lost 5 bases; unmatched junction nucleotides: 8. The CDR3 sequence is 14 residues long.

This clonotype has more than one count but fewer than ten. The chain carries TRBV7-2 and TRBJ1-5; D is ambiguous. Trimming left V 5 bases short and J 3 bases short, with 5 bases between. The germline CDR1 and CDR2 sequences are SGHTA and FQGNSA. This CDR3 region has 12 residues. CDR3 sequence reads: CASSAVNQPQHF. Written as DNA, the CDR3 is TGTGCCAGCAGCGCCGTCAATCAGCCCCAGCATTTT. Together with reference TRBV7-2 and TRBJ1-5, the CDR3 gives the full variable domain: GAGVSQSPSNKVTEKGKDVELRCDPISGHTALYWYRQSLGQGLEFLIYFQGNSAPDKSGLPSDRFSAERTGGSVSTLTIQRTQQEDSAVYLCASSAVNQPQHFGDGTRLSIL.

The table lists this clonotype with a few counts. The V and J genes are TRBV6-5 and TRBJ1-1; D not resolved. Germline lookup yields CDR1 MNHEY and CDR2 SVGAGI. Between the trimmed V and J ends, which lost 0 bases and 7 bases, there was a span of 9 bases. The CDR3 length is 13 residues. The CDR3 coding sequence is TGTGCCAGCAGTTACTCGAACGGAATTGAAGCTTTCTTT. Its protein is CASSYSNGIEAFF.

The chain couples TRBV20-1 to TRBJ1-4; TRBD1 matches 10 bases. Germline V gene data show CDR1 as DFQATT and CDR2 as SNEGSKA (reference sequence). The CDR3 spans 13 residues. V lost 6 bases and J lost 8; bases outside the gene matches: 6. CDR3 region: CSAGTGAEEKLFF. The DNA for the CDR3 is TGCAGTGCCGGGACAGGGGCGGAAGAAAAACTGTTTTTT.

The CDR3 DNA is TGTGCCAGCAGTTTACGTTCGGGGGCTAGCGATGAGCAGTTCTTC. This encodes CASSLRSGASDEQFF. This rearrangement joins TRBV27 to TRBJ2-1, with D perhaps matching TRBD1 or TRBD2 (6 bases each). V was shortened by 2 bases and J by 8 bases, with 16 bases between the two germline ends. The CDR3 runs to 15 residues. Germline-derived CDR1 and CDR2 are MNHEY and SMNVEV (reference sequence).

This clonotype was picked up a small number of times. The V call is TRBV24-1, the J call TRBJ2-3; a possible D gene is TRBD1 (6 bases). CDR1 is KGHDR and CDR2 is SFDVKD in the germline V gene. Trimming left V 5 bases short and J 1 base short, with 9 bases between. This CDR3 has 14 residues. CDR3 sequence (DNA): TGTGCCACCAGTGGGGCAGGGGGCACAGATACGCAGTATTTT. This sequence encodes CATSGAGGTDTQYF.

The chain joins TRBV4-3 to TRBJ1-6; no clear D gene. The CDR3 length is 13 residues. CDR1 is LGHNA, CDR2 YSLEER, per germline. Deletions cut 0 bases from V and 5 bases from J, with 2 bases between. Here the CDR3 reads CASSQDDNSPLHF. The CDR3 DNA reads TGCGCCAGCAGCCAAGACGATAATTCACCCCTCCACTTT.

V gene TRBV7-2 combines with J gene TRBJ2-3; D gene unclear. CDR1 is SGHTA, CDR2 FQGNSA, per germline. Trimming left V 1 base short and J 2 bases short, with 13 bases between. CDR3 size: 16 residues. In DNA, the CDR3 is TGTGCCAGCAGCTTAGTAAAGGTAGCCACCACAGATACGCAGTATTTT. It is translated as CASSLVKVATTDTQYF.

This clonotype has a handful of counts. J is TRBJ1-5 and V is TRBV30; the match to TRBD1 covers 7 bases. The CDR3 runs 14 residues. V lost 5 bases to trimming and J lost 5 bases; unmatched junction nucleotides: 9. Per germline, CDR1 GTSNPN and CDR2 SVGIG (reference sequence). The CDR3 DNA sequence: TGTGCCTGGGGGTGGGGAGGGGGCGATCAGCCCCAGCATTTT. Its protein product is CAWGWGGGDQPQHF.